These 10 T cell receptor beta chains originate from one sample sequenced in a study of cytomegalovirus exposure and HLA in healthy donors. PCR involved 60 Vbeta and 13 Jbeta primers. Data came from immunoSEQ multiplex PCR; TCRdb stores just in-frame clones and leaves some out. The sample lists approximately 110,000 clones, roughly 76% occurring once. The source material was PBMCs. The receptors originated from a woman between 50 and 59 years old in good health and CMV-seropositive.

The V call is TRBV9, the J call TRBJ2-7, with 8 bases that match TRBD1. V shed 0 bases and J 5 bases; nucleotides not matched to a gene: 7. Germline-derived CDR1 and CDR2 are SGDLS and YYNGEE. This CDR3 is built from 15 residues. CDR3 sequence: CASSVGWQGAHEQYF. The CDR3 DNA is TGTGCCAGCAGCGTAGGTTGGCAGGGGGCCCACGAGCAGTACTTC.

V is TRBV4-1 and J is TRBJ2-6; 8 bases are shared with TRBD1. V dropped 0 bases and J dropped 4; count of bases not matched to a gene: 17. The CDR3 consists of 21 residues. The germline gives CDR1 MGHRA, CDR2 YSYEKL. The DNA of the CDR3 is TGCGCCAGCAGCCAAGAGAGGGCTTTTTCGGACAGGGCGTTAGGGGCCAACGTCCTGACTTTC. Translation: CASSQERAFSDRALGANVLTF.

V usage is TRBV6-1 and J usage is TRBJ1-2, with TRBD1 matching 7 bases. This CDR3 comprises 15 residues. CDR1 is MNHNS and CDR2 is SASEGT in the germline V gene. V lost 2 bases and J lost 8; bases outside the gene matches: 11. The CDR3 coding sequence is TGTGCCAGCAGTGAAAGGGTGCAGGGGGGCGAGGGCTACACCTTC. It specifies CASSERVQGGEGYTF.

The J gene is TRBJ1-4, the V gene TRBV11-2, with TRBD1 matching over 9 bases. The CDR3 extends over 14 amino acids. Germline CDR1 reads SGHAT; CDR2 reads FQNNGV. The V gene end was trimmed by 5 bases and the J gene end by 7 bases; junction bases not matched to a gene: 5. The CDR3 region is CASSLRGQGEKLFF. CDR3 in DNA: TGTGCCAGCAGCCTCCGGGGACAGGGTGAAAAACTGTTTTTT.

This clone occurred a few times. CDR3 DNA: TGTGCCAGCAGTGACCAAGCGGGAGGGGTCAGGGAGCAGTTCTTC. The encoded protein is CASSDQAGGVREQFF. The chain carries TRBV6-4 and TRBJ2-1, with 10 bases fitting TRBD2. V was pared by 2 bases and J by 10 bases, with 8 bases of the junction left unmatched. CDR1 MRHNA and CDR2 SNTAGT come from the germline V gene. The CDR3 runs to 15 residues.

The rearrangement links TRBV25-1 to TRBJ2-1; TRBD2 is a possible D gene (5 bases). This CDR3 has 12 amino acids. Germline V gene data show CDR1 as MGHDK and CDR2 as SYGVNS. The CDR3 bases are TGTGCGGCGGGCACTTCCTACAATGAGCAGTTCTTC. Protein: CAAGTSYNEQFF.

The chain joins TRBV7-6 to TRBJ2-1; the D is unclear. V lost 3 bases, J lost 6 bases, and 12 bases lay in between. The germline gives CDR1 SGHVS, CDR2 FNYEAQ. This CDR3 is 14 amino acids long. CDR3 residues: CASSFSGPGNEQFF. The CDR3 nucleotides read TGTGCCAGCAGCTTCTCGGGTCCGGGCAATGAGCAGTTCTTC.

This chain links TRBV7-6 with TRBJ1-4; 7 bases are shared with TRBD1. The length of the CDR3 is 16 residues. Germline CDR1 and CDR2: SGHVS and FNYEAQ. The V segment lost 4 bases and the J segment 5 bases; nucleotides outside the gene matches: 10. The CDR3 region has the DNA TGTGCCAGCAGCTCCCCAAGACAGGGTTTGAATGAAAAACTGTTTTTT. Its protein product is CASSSPRQGLNEKLFF.

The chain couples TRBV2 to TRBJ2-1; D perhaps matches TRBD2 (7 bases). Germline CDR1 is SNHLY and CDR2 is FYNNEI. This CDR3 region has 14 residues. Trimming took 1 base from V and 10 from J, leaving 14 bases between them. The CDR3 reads CASSEGGGGGEQFF. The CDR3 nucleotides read TGTGCCAGCAGTGAAGGGGGTGGGGGGGGCGAGCAGTTCTTC.

The CDR3 DNA sequence: TGTGCCAGCAGTCCCGGGACTAACCCCTACGAGCAGTACTTC. Its protein is CASSPGTNPYEQYF. The chain is built from TRBV28 and TRBJ2-7; 7 positions agree with TRBD2. This CDR3 is built from 14 residues. Germline V gene sequence: CDR1 MDHEN, CDR2 SYDVKM. Germline trimming cut 5 bases from V and 2 bases from J; bases unmatched to any gene: 6.